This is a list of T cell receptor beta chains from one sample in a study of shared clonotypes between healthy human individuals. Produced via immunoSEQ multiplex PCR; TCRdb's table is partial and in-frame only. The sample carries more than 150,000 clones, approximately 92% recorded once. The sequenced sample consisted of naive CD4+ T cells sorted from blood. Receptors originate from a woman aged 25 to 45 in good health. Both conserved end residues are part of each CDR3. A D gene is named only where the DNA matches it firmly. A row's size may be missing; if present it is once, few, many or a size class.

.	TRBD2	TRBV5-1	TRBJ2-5	CASSRLAGQETQYF	TGCGCCAGCAGCCGACTAGCGGGCCAAGAGACCCAGTACTTC
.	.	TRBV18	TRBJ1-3	CASSPPGGAGGNTIYF	TGTGCCAGCTCGCCCCCGGGGGGGGCAGGAGGAAACACCATATATTTT
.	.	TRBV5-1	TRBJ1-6	CASSLAGQGYNSPLHF	TGCGCCAGCAGCTTGGCCGGGCAGGGTTATAATTCACCCCTCCACTTT
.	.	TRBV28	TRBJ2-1	CASSSSDSLRWPFLFF	TGTGCCAGCAGCTCATCGGACAGCCTTCGGTGGCCCTTCCTGTTCTTC
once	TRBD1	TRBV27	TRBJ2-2	CASSRRTGVLTGELFF	TGTGCCAGCAGCCGCCGGACAGGGGTCCTCACCGGGGAGCTGTTTTTT
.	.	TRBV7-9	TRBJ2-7	CASSLGRPYEQYF	TGTGCCAGCAGCTTAGGCAGGCCCTACGAGCAGTACTTC
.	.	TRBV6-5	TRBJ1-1	CASSYRGGGTEAFF	TGTGCCAGCAGTTACAGGGGCGGGGGCACTGAAGCTTTCTTT
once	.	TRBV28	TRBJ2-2	CASYPGAHRTGELFF	TGTGCCTCCTACCCGGGGGCGCACAGGACCGGGGAGCTGTTTTTT
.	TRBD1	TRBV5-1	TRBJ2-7	CASTKGQSSYEQYF	TGCGCCAGCACTAAGGGACAGAGCTCCTACGAGCAGTACTTC
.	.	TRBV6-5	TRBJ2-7	CASSYTPGEYEQYF	TGTGCCAGCAGTTACACGCCGGGCGAGTACGAGCAGTACTTC